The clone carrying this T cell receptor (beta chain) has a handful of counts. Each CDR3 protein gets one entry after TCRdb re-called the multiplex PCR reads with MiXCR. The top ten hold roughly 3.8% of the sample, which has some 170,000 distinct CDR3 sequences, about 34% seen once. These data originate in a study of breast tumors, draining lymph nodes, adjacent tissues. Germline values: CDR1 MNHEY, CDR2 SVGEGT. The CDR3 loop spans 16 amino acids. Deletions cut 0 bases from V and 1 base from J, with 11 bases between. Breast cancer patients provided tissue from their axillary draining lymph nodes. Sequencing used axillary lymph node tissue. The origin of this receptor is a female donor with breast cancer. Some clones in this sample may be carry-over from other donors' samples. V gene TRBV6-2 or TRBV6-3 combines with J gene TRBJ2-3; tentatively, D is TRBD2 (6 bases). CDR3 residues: CASSYSLEGGTDTQYF. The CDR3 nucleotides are TGTGCCAGCAGTTACTCGTTGGAGGGAGGCACAGATACGCAGTATTTT.